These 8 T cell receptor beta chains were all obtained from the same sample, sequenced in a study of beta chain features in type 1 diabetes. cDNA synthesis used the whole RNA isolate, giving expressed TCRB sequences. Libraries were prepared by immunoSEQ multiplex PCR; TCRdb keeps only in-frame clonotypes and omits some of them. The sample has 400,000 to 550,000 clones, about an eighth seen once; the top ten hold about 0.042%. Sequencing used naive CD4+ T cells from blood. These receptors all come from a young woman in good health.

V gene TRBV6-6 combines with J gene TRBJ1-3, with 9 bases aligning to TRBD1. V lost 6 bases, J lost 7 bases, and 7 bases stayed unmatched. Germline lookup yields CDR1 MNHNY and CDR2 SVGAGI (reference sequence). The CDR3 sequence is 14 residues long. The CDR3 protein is CASSPTGGDNTIYF. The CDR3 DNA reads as TGTGCCAGCAGCCCGACAGGGGGGGACAACACCATATATTTT.

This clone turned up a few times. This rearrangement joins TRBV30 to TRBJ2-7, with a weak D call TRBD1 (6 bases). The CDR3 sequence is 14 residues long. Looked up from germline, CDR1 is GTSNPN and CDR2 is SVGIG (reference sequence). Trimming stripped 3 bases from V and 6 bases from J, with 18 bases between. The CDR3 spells CAWRTTGGGGEQYF. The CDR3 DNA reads TGTGCCTGGAGGACGACAGGTGGGGGTGGCGAGCAGTACTTC. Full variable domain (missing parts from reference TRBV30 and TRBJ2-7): SQTIHQWPATLVQPVGSPLSLECTVEGTSNPNLYWYRQAAGRGLQLLFYSVGIGQISSEVPQNLSASRPQDRQFILSSKKLLLSDSGFYLCAWRTTGGGGEQYFGPGTRLTVT.

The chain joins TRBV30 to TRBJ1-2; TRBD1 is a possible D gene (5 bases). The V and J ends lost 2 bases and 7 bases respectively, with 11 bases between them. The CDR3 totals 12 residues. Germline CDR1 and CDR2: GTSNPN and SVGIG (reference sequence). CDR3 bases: TGTGCCTGGAGTCTCGGGGGGTCTGGCTACACCTTC. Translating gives CAWSLGGSGYTF.

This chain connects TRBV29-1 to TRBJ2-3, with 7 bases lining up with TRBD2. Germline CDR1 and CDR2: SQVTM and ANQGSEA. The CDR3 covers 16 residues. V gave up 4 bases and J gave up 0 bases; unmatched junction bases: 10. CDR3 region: CSVVFGGRTSTDTQYF. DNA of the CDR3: TGCAGCGTTGTATTCGGGGGGAGAACTAGCACAGATACGCAGTATTTT.

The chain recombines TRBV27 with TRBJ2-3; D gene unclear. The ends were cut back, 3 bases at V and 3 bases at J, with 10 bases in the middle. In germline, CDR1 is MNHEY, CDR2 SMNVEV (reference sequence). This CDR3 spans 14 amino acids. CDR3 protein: CASSFGLLTDTQYF. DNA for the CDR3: TGTGCCAGCAGTTTCGGGCTATTGACAGATACGCAGTATTTT.

CDR3 nucleotide sequence: TGTGCCAGCAAGGATTCACCGGGGCCCCAGCATTTT. It translates to CASKDSPGPQHF. The gene calls are TRBV6-6 and TRBJ1-5; D is uncertain. This CDR3 is built from 12 residues. V lost 7 bases to trimming and J lost 9 bases, with 13 bases between them. The germline V gene has CDR1 MNHNY and CDR2 SVGAGI (reference sequence).

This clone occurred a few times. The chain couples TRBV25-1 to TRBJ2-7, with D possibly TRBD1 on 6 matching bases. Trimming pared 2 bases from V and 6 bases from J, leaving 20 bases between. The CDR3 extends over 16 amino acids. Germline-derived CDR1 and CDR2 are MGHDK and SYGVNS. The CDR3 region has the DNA TGTGCCAGCAGTGAACTCGCAGGGGCCCTGTGGGCCGAGCAGTACTTC. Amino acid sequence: CASSELAGALWAEQYF.

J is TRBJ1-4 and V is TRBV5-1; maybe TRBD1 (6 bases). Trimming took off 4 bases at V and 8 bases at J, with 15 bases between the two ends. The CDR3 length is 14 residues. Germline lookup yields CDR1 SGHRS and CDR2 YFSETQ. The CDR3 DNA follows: TGCGCCAGCAGCCGGGACACGGGTCACGAAAAACTGTTTTTT. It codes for CASSRDTGHEKLFF.